This record concerns one T cell receptor (beta chain) sequence. These data belong to a study of shared clonotypes between healthy human individuals. Naive-designated CD8 cells lacked CD45RO, were positively enriched for CCR7, and omitted terminally differentiated effector memory CD45RA+ cells. All of the donors resided in Nashville, Tennessee, and each was a Caucasian adult. Here immunoSEQ multiplex PCR was the method, and the copy in TCRdb shows in-frame clones only, minus some. The repertoire holds millions of clones, with roughly 95% as singletons. Trimming took 3 bases from V and 7 from J, leaving 16 bases between them. This CDR3 spans 15 amino acids. Germline V CDR1 and CDR2: SGDLS, YYNGEE.

This clonotype was sampled from a man between 18 and 29 years old in good health. Sequencing was performed on naive CD8+ T cells sorted from blood. The chain uses TRBV9 and TRBJ1-4, with a possible D match to TRBD1 (5 bases). CDR3 in amino acids: CASSDGPGLPEKLFF. The CDR3 DNA is TGTGCCAGCAGCGACGGGCCGGGACTCCCTGAAAAACTGTTTTTT.